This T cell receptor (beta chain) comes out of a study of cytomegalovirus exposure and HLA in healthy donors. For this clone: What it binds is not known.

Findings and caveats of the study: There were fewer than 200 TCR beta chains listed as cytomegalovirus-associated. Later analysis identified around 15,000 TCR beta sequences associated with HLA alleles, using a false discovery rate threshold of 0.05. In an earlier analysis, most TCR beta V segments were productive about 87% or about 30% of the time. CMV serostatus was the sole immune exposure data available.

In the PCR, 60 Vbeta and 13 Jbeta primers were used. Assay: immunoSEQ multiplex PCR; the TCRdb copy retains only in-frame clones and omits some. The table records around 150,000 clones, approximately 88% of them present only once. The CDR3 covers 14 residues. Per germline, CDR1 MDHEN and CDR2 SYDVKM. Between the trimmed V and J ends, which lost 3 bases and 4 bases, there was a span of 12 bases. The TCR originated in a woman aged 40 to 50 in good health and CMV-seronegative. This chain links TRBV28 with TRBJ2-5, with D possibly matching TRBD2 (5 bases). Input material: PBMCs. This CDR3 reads CASSFQLAGETQYF. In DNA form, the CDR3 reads TGTGCCAGCAGTTTTCAGCTAGCAGGAGAGACCCAGTACTTC.